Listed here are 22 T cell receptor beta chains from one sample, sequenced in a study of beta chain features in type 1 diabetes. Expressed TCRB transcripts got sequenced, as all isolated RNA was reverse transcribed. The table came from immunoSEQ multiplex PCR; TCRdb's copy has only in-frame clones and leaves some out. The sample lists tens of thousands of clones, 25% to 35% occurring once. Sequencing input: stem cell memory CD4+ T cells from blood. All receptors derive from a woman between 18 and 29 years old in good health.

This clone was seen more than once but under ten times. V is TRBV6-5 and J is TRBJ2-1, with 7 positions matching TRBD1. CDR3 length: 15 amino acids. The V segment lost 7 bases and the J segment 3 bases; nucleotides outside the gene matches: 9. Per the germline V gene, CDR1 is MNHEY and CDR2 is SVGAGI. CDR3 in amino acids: CASNPRDSYYNEQFF. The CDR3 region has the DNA TGTGCCAGCAACCCCCGGGACAGCTACTACAATGAGCAGTTCTTC.

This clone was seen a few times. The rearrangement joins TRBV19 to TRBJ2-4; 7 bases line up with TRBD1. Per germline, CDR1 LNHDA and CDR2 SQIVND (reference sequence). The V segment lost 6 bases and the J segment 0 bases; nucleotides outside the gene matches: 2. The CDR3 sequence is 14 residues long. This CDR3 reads CASRDRLAKNIQYF. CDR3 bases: TGTGCCAGTAGGGACAGGCTAGCCAAAAACATTCAGTACTTC.

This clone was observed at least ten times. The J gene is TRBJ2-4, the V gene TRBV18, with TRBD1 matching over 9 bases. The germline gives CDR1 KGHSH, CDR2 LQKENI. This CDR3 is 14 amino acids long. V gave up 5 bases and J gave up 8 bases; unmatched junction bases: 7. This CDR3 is CASSFGTGRYIQYF. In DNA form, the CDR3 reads TGTGCCAGCTCATTTGGGACAGGGAGGTACATTCAGTACTTC.

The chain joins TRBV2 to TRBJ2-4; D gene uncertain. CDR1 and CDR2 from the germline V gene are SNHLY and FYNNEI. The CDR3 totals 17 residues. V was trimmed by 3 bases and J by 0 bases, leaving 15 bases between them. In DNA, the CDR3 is TGTGCCAGCAGTGACTACGGAGACTTACTAGCCAAAAACATTCAGTACTTC. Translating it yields CASSDYGDLLAKNIQYF.

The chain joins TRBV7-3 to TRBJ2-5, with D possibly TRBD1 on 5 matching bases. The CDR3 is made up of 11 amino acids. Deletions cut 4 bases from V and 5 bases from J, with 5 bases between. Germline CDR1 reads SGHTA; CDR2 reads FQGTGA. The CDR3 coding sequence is TGTGCCAGCAGCTCAGGGGAGACCCAGTACTTC. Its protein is CASSSGETQYF.

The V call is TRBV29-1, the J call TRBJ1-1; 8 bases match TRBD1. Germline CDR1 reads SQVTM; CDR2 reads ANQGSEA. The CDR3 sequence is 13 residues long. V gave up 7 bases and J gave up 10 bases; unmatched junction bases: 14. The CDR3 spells CSALGDRGRVAFF. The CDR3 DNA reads TGCAGCGCCCTCGGAGACAGGGGCCGGGTAGCTTTCTTT. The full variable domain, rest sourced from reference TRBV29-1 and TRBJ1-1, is SAVISQKPSRDICQRGTSLTIQCQVDSQVTMMFWYRQQPGQSLTLIATANQGSEATYESGFVIDKFPISRPNLTFSTLTVSNMSPEDSSIYLCSALGDRGRVAFFGQGTRLTVV.

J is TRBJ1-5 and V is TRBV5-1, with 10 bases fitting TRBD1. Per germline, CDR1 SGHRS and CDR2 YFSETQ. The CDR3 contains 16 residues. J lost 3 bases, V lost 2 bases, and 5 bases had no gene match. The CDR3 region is CASSLTGTGDNQPQHF. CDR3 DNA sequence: TGCGCCAGCAGCTTAACCGGGACAGGGGACAATCAGCCCCAGCATTTT. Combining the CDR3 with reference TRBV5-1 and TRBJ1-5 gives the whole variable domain KAGVTQTPRYLIKTRGQQVTLSCSPISGHRSVSWYQQTPGQGLQFLFEYFSETQRNKGNFPGRFSGRQFSNSRSEMNVSTLELGDSALYLCASSLTGTGDNQPQHFGDGTRLSIL.

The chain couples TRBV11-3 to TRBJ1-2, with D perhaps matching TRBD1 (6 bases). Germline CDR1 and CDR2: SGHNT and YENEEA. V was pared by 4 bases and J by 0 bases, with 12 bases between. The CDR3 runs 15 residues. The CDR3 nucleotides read TGTGCCAGCAGCTCCTCCGGGACAACTAACTATGGCTACACCTTC. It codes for CASSSSGTTNYGYTF.

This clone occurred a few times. The CDR3 here is CAWFPKGEATQYF. The CDR3 DNA reads as TGTGCCTGGTTTCCCAAGGGGGAAGCGACCCAGTACTTC. J is TRBJ2-5 and V is TRBV30, with a tentative D call TRBD1 (6 bases). Germline assignment: CDR1 GTSNPN and CDR2 SVGIG (reference sequence). V lost 5 bases and J 7 bases, leaving 17 bases between the germline ends. CDR3 length: 13 amino acids.

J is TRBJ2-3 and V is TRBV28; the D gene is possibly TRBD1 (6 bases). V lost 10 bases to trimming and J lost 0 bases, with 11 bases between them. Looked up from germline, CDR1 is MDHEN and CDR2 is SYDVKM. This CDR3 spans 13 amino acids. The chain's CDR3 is CATNRASTDTQYF. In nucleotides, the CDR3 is TGTGCCACCAACAGGGCTAGCACAGATACGCAGTATTTT. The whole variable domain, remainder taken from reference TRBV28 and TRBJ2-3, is DVKVTQSSRYLVKRTGEKVFLECVQDMDHENMFWYRQDPGLGLRLIYFSYDVKMKEKGDIPEGYSVSREKKERFSLILESASTNQTSMYLCATNRASTDTQYFGPGTRLTVL.

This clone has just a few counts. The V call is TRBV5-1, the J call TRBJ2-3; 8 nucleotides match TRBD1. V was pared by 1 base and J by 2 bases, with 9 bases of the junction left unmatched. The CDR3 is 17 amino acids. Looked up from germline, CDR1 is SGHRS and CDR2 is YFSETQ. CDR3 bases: TGCGCCAGCAGCTTGACCCCCGGGACAGGAGACACAGATACGCAGTATTTT. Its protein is CASSLTPGTGDTDTQYF. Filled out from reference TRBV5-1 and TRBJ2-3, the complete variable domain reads KAGVTQTPRYLIKTRGQQVTLSCSPISGHRSVSWYQQTPGQGLQFLFEYFSETQRNKGNFPGRFSGRQFSNSRSEMNVSTLELGDSALYLCASSLTPGTGDTDTQYFGPGTRLTVL.

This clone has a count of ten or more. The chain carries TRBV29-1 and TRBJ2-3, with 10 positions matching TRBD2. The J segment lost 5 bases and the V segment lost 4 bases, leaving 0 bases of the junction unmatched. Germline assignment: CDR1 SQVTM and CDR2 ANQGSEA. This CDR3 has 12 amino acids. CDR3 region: CSVGTSGDTQYF. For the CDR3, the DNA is TGCAGCGTTGGGACTAGCGGAGATACGCAGTATTTT.

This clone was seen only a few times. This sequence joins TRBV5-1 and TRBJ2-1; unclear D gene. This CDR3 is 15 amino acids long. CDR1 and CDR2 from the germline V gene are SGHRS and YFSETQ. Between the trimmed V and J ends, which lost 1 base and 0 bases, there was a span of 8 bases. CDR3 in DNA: TGCGCCAGCAGCTTGCATACGAGCTCCTACAATGAGCAGTTCTTC. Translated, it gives CASSLHTSSYNEQFF.

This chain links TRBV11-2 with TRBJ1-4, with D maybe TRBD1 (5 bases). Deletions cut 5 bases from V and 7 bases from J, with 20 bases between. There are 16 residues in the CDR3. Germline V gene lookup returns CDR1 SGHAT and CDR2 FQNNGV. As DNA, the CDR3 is TGTGCCAGCAGCCCACAAGCCCCGGGGGAGCGTGAAAAACTGTTTTTT. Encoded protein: CASSPQAPGEREKLFF.

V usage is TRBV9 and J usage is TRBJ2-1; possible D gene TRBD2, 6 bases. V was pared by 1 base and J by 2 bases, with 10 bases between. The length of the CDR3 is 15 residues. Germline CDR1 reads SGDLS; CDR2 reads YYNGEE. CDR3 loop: CASSVSGWAYNEQFF. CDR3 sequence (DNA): TGTGCCAGCAGCGTAAGCGGGTGGGCCTACAATGAGCAGTTCTTC.

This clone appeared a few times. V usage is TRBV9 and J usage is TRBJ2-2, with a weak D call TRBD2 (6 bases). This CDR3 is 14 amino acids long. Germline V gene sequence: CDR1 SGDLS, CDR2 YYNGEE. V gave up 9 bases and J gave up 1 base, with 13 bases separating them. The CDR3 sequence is CATQPAGNTGELFF. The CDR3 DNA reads TGTGCCACCCAGCCAGCGGGGAACACCGGGGAGCTGTTTTTT.

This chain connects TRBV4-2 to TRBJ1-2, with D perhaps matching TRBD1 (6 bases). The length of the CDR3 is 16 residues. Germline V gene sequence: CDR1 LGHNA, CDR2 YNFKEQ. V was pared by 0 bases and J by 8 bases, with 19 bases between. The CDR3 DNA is TGTGCCAGCAGCCAAGAGAAAAACAGGGAGTCAGACGGCTACACCTTC. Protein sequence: CASSQEKNRESDGYTF.

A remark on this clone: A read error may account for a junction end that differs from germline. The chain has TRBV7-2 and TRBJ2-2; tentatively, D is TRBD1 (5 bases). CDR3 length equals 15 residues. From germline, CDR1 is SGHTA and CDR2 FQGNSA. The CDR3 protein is CASSLDRLNTGELFF. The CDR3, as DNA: TGTGCCAGCAGTTTAGACAGATTGAACACCGGGGAGCTGTTTTTT.

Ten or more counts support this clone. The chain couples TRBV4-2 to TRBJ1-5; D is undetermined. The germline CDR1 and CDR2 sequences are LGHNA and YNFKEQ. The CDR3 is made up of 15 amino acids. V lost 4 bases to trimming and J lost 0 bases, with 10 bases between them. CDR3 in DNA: TGTGCCAGCAGCCGTTCAGGTGATAGCAATCAGCCCCAGCATTTT. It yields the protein CASSRSGDSNQPQHF.

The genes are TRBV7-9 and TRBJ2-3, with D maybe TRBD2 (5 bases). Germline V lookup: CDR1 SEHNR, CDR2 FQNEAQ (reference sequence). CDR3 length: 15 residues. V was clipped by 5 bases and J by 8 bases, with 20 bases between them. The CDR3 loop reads CASSPELGLGVTQYF. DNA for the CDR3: TGTGCCAGCAGCCCGGAACTAGGGTTGGGAGTTACGCAGTATTTT.

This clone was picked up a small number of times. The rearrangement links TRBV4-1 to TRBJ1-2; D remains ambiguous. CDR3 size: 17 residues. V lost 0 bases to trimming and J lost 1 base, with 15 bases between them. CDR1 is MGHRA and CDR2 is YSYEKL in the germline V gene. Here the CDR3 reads CASSQDLGRAFNYGYTF. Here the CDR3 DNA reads TGCGCCAGCAGCCAAGATCTAGGTCGTGCCTTTAACTATGGCTACACCTTC.

CDR3 DNA: TGCGCCAGCAGCTTCGGGGGTCCTTCCTACAATGAGCAGTTCTTC. It encodes CASSFGGPSYNEQFF. This rearrangement joins TRBV5-1 to TRBJ2-1; a weak D match, TRBD2 (6 bases). This CDR3 contains 15 residues. CDR1 is SGHRS and CDR2 is YFSETQ in the germline V gene. Trimming cost V 2 bases and J 1 base, with 10 bases left between them. The variable domain in full, completed from reference TRBV5-1 and TRBJ2-1, reads KAGVTQTPRYLIKTRGQQVTLSCSPISGHRSVSWYQQTPGQGLQFLFEYFSETQRNKGNFPGRFSGRQFSNSRSEMNVSTLELGDSALYLCASSFGGPSYNEQFFGPGTRLTVL.